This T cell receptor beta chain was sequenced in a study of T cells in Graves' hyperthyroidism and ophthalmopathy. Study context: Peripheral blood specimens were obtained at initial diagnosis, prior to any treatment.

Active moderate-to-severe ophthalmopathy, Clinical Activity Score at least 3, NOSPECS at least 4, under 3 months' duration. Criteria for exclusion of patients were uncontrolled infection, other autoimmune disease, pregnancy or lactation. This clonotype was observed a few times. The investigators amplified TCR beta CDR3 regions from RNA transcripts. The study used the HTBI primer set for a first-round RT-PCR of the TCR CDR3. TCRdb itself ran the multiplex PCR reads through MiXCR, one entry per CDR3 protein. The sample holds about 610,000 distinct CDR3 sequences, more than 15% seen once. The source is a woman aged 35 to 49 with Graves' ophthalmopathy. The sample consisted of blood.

CDR3 region: CASSFPGLAGANTGELFF. CDR3 DNA: TGTGCCAGCAGTTTCCCGGGACTAGCGGGAGCAAACACCGGGGAGCTGTTTTTT. The rearrangement uses TRBV5-6 and TRBJ2-2, with 14 nucleotides matching TRBD2. V dropped 5 bases and J dropped 2; count of bases not matched to a gene: 8. The length of the CDR3 is 18 residues. CDR1 SGHDT and CDR2 YYEEEE come from the germline V gene.